This TCR beta chain was observed in a study of cytomegalovirus exposure and HLA in healthy donors. Study details: Around 200 million T cells yielded 120 million or so unique TCR beta sequences, as an earlier analysis found. General observations from the study: Indistinguishable V segments such as TRBV6-2 and TRBV6-3 were excluded. A later analysis associated 15,000 to 20,000 TCR beta sequences with HLA alleles at a 0.05 false discovery rate.

At collection, donors were nominally healthy, but unrecorded immune exposures were probable. V lost 4 bases, J lost 5 bases, and 10 bases lay in between. CDR1 and CDR2 from the germline V gene are SGHKS and YYEKEE (reference sequence). CDR3 size: 13 residues. Comment on this clone: Its specificity is unknown.

PCR employed 60 Vbeta and 13 Jbeta primers. Libraries were prepared by immunoSEQ multiplex PCR; TCRdb keeps only in-frame clonotypes and omits some of them. The sample includes 150,000 to 200,000 clones. The sample comprised PBMCs. J is TRBJ1-5 and V is TRBV5-5; a possible D gene is TRBD1 (6 bases). This TCR was sampled from a boy younger than 18 in good health and CMV-seronegative. CDR3 sequence (DNA): TGTGCCAGCAGCCCACAGGGTTATCAGCCCCAGCATTTT. It specifies CASSPQGYQPQHF.